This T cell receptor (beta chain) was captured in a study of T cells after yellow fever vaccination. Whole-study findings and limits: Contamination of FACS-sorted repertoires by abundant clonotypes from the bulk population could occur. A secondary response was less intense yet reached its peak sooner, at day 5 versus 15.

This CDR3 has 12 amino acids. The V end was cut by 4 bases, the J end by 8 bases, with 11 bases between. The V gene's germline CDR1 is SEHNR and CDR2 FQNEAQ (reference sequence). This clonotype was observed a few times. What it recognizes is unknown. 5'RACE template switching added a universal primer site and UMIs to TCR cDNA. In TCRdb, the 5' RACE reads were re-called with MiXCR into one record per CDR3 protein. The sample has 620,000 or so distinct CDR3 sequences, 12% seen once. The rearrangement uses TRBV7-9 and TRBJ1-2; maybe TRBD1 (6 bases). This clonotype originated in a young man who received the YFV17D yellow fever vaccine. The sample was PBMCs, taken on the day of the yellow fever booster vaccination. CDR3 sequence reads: CASSSGAVGYTF. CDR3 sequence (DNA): TGTGCCAGCAGCTCAGGGGCGGTAGGCTACACCTTC.